The entry below describes one TCR beta chain. This may be a read error: a much more frequent sequence differs by one nucleotide. These data originate in a study of tumor-infiltrating lymphocytes in primary liver carcinoma. In addition to blood RNA drawn from unsorted whole blood, germline DNA was extracted. Starting material of 450 to 550 ng total RNA yielded TCR beta cDNA via a constant-region primer. The TCR beta library was amplified through three nested multiplex PCR rounds in a modified ARM-PCR procedure. TCRdb re-called the multiplex PCR reads through MiXCR, storing one row per CDR3 protein. The sample lists around 330,000 distinct CDR3 sequences; about 60% were seen once. Sequencing was done on a sample of peripheral blood. This sequence was found in a man in his forties or fifties with primary liver carcinoma and hepatitis B virus infection.

CDR3 DNA: TGCAGCGTTGAAAACAGATCAAATGAGCGGTTCTTC. As protein: CSVENRSNERFF. The chain employs TRBV29-1 and TRBJ2-1; D remains unclear. In germline, CDR1 is SQVTM, CDR2 ANQGSEA. CDR3 length: 12 amino acids.